The next 4 T cell receptor beta chains were all read from a single sample in a study of blood T cell repertoires in COVID-19. Produced via immunoSEQ multiplex PCR; TCRdb's table is partial and in-frame only. This sample has 450,000 to 500,000 clones, with 70% to 90% found just once. The sample comprised PBMCs or T cells enriched from blood (not recorded which). The source is a woman between 55 and 75 years old who had recovered from COVID-19.

The J gene is TRBJ1-5, the V gene TRBV27, with 7 bases matching TRBD1. This CDR3 is built from 15 residues. V shed 3 bases, J shed 7 bases, and the junction held 9 bases outside the gene matches. Germline CDR1 MNHEY, CDR2 SMNVEV (reference sequence). In DNA, the CDR3 is TGTGCCAGCAGTTTCGCGACAGGGTCGTTGCAGCCCCAGCATTTT. Its protein is CASSFATGSLQPQHF.

This sequence joins TRBV30 and TRBJ2-7; TRBD1 matches 10 bases. The CDR3 loop spans 15 amino acids. Germline CDR1 GTSNPN, CDR2 SVGIG (reference sequence). Unmatched junction bases numbered 8, after V lost 5 bases and J lost 1 base. The CDR3 DNA is TGTGCCTGGGCCTTCGGACAGGGGGTTTCCTACGAGCAGTACTTC. Encoded protein: CAWAFGQGVSYEQYF.

This chain connects TRBV28 to TRBJ1-5; the D is unclear. Per the germline V gene, CDR1 is MDHEN and CDR2 is SYDVKM. This CDR3 is 16 amino acids long. The V gene lost 3 bases and the J gene lost 1 base, with 13 bases spanning the gap. The CDR3: CASSLGQGRSNQPQHF. The CDR3 DNA sequence: TGTGCCAGCAGTTTGGGCCAAGGGAGAAGCAATCAGCCCCAGCATTTT.

The gene calls are TRBV3-1 (or the pseudogene TRBV3-2) and TRBJ2-2; 8 nucleotides align to TRBD2. Germline loops: CDR1 LGHDT, CDR2 YNNKEL (reference sequence). The CDR3 extends over 13 amino acids. The V segment lost 11 bases and the J segment 1 base; nucleotides outside the gene matches: 3. Written as DNA, the CDR3 is TGTGCCGCGGCGGGGGGGAACACCGGGGAGCTGTTTTTT. Amino acid sequence: CAAAGGNTGELFF.